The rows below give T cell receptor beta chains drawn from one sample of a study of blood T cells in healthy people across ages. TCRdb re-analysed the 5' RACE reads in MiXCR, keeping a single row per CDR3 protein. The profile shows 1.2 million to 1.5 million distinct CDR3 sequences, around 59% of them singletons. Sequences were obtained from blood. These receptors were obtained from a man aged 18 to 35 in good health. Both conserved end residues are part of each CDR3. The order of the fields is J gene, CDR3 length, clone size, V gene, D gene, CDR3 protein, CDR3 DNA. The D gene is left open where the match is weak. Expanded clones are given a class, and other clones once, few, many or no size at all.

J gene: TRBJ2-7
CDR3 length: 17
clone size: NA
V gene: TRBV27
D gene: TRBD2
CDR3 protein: CASSLSSGGRAFPEQYF
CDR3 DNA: TGTGCCAGCAGTTTATCGAGCGGTGGGAGGGCCTTTCCCGAGCAGTACTTC

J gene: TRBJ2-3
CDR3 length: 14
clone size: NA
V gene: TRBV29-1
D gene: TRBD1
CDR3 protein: CSVAGQGGTDTQYF
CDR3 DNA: TGCAGCGTTGCTGGGCAGGGGGGCACAGATACGCAGTATTTT

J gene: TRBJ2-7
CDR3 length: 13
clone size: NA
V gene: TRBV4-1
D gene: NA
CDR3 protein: CASSQDRTCEQYF
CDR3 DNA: TGCGCCAGCAGCCAAGATCGGACCTGCGAGCAGTACTTC

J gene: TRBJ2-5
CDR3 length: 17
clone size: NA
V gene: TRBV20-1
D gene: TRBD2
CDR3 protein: CSARVKGLAGGIETQYF
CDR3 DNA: TGCAGTGCTAGGGTGAAAGGACTAGCGGGGGGAATAGAGACCCAGTACTTC

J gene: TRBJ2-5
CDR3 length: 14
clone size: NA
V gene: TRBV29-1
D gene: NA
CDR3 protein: CSVDRRASGETQYF
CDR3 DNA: TGCAGCGTTGACCGAAGGGCGTCGGGAGAGACCCAGTACTTC

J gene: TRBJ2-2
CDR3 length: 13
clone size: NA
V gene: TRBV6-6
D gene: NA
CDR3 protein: CASTPGATGELFF
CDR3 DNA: TGTGCCAGCACCCCCGGGGCGACCGGGGAGCTGTTTTTT

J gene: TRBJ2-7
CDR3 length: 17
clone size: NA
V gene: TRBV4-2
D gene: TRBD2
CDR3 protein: CASSQIPRERELYEQYF
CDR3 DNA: TGTGCCAGCAGCCAGATCCCTAGGGAGCGGGAGCTCTACGAGCAGTACTTC

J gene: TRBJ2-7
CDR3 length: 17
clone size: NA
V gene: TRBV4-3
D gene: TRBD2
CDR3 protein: CASSQGWGGAGAYEQYF
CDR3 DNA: TGCGCCAGCAGCCAAGGCTGGGGCGGGGCGGGGGCCTACGAGCAGTACTTC

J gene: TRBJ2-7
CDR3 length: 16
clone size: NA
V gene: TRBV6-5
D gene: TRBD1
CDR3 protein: CASSYSRTGRQYEQYF
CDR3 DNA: TGTGCCAGCAGTTACTCAAGGACAGGGCGGCAATACGAGCAGTACTTC

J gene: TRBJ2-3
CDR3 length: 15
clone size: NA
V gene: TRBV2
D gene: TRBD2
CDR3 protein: CAIHGQAGGRDTQYF
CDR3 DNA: TGTGCCATACACGGTCAAGCGGGGGGGAGGGATACGCAGTATTTT

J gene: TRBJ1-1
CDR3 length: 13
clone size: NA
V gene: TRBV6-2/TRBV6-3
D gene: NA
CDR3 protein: CASSRPDWSEAFF
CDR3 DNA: TGTGCCAGCAGCCGCCCGGACTGGAGTGAAGCTTTCTTT

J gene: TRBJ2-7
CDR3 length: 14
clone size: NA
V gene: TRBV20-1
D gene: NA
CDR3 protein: CSAKRDALPYEQYF
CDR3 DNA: TGCAGTGCCAAAAGGGACGCACTCCCCTACGAGCAGTACTTC

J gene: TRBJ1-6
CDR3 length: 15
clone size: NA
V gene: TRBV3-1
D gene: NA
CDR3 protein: CASSQGGLGISPLHF
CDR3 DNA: TGTGCCAGCAGCCAAGGGGGACTGGGAATTTCACCCCTCCACTTT

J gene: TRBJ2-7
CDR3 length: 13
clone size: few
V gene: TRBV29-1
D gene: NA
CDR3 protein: CSVAQGQAYEQYF
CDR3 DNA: TGCAGCGTCGCCCAGGGGCAGGCCTACGAGCAGTACTTC

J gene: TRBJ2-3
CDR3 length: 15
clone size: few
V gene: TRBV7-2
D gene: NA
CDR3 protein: CASSLAGLRTDTQYF
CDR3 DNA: TGTGCCAGCAGCTTAGCCGGGCTCCGAACAGATACGCAGTATTTT

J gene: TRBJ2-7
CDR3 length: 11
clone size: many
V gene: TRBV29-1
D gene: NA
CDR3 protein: CSVESGYEQYF
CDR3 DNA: TGCAGCGTTGAATCGGGCTACGAGCAGTACTTC

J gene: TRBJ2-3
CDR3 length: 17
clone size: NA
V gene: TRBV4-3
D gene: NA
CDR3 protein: CASSRSSRQGSTDTQYF
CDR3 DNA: TGCGCCAGCAGCCGCTCCTCAAGGCAGGGGAGCACAGATACGCAGTATTTT

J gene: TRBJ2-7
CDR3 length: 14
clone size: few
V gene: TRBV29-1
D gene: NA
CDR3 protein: CSVEGRAPHYEQYF
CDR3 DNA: TGCAGCGTTGAAGGTAGGGCCCCCCACTACGAGCAGTACTTC

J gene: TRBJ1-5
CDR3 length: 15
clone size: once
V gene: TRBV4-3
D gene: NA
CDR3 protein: CASSEWRTGDQPQHF
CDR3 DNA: TGCGCCAGCAGCGAATGGAGGACGGGTGATCAGCCCCAGCATTTT

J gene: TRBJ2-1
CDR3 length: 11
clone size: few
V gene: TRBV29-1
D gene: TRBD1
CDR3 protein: CSVTTGGRQFF
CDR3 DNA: TGCAGCGTTACGACAGGGGGTAGACAGTTCTTC

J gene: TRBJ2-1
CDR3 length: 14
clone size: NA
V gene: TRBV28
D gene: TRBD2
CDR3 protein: CASSLPSGDNEQFF
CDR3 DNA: TGTGCCAGCAGTTTGCCTAGCGGGGACAATGAGCAGTTCTTC

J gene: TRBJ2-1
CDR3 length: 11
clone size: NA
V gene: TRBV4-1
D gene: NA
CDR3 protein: CASRRGDEQFF
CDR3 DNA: TGCGCCAGCAGACGAGGGGATGAGCAGTTCTTC

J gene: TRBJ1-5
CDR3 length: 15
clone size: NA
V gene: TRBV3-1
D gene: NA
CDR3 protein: CASSQDVRESQPQHF
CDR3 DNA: TGTGCCAGCAGCCAAGATGTGAGGGAAAGTCAGCCCCAGCATTTT

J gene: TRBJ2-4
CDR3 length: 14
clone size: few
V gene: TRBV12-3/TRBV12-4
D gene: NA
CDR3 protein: CASSFREGENIQYF
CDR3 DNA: TGTGCCAGCAGTTTTCGCGAAGGTGAAAACATTCAGTACTTC

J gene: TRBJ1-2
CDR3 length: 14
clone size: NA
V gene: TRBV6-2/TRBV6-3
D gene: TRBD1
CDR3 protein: CASKSGTGFGGHTF
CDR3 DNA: TGTGCCAGCAAATCCGGGACAGGGTTCGGTGGCCACACCTTC

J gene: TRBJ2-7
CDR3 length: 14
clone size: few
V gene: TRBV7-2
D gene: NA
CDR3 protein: CASSLEGGLHEQYF
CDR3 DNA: TGTGCCAGCAGCTTAGAAGGCGGTCTCCACGAGCAGTACTTC

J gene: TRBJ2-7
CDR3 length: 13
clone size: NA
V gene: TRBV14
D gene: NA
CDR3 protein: CAKDLNSSYEQYF
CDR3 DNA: TGTGCCAAGGACCTTAACAGCTCCTACGAGCAGTACTTC

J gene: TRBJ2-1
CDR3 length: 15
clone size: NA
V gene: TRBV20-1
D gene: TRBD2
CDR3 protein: CSAQGLAGSYNEQFF
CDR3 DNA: TGCAGTGCTCAGGGACTAGCGGGGTCCTACAATGAGCAGTTCTTC

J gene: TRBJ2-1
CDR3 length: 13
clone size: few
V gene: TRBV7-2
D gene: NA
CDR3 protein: CASSFGRQYEQFF
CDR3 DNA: TGTGCCAGCAGCTTTGGGAGGCAATATGAGCAGTTCTTC

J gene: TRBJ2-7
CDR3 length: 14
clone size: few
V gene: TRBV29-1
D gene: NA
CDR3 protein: CSAAGGIGSGEQYF
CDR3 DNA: TGCAGCGCAGCCGGAGGGATAGGGTCGGGCGAGCAGTACTTC

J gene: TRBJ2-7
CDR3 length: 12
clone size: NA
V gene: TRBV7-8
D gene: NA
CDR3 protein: CASSPNTREQYF
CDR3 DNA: TGTGCCAGCAGCCCCAATACTCGCGAGCAGTACTTC

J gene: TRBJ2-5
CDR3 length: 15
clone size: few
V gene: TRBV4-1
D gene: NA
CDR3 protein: CASSQDQGSGETQYF
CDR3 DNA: TGCGCCAGCAGCCAAGATCAGGGGTCGGGGGAGACCCAGTACTTC

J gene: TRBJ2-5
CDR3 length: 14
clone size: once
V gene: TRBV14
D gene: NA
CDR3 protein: CASSQVYGPETQYF
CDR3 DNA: TGTGCCAGCAGCCAAGTGTATGGACCGGAGACCCAGTACTTC

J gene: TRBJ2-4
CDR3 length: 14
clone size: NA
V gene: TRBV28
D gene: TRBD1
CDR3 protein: CASSLPGTANIQYF
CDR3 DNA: TGTGCCAGCAGCCTACCCGGGACAGCAAACATTCAGTACTTC

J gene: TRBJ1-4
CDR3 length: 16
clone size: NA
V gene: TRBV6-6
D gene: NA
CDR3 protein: CASSTTFARTNEKLFF
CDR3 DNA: TGTGCCAGCAGTACGACCTTCGCTAGGACTAATGAAAAACTGTTTTTT

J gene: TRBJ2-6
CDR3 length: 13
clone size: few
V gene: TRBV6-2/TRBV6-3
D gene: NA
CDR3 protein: CASSRPQANVLTF
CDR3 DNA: TGTGCCAGCAGTCGACCACAGGCCAACGTCCTGACTTTC

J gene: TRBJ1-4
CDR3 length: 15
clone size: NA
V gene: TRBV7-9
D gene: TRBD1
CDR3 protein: CASIGTGGGGEKLFF
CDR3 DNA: TGTGCCAGCATCGGAACAGGGGGCGGCGGGGAAAAACTGTTTTTT

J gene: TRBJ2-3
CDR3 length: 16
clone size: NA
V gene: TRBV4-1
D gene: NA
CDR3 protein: CASSRPGFGRLDTQYF
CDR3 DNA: TGCGCCAGCAGCCGACCGGGGTTTGGTAGGTTAGATACGCAGTATTTT

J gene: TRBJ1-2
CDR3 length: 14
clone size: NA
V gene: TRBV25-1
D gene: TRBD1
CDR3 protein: CASSAGTGTYGYTF
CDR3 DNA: TGTGCCAGCAGTGCGGGGACAGGGACCTATGGCTACACCTTC

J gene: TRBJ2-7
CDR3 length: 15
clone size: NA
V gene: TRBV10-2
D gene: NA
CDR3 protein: CATWGSGQSYNEQYF
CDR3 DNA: TGCGCCACCTGGGGGAGTGGACAGTCGTACAATGAGCAGTACTTC

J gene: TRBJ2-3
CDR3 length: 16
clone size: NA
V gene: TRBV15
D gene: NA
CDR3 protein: CATSSRDLQDGDTQYF
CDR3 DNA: TGTGCCACCAGCAGCCGGGACCTCCAGGATGGAGATACGCAGTATTTT

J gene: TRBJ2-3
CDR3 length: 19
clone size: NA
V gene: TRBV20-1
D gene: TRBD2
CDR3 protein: CSARDAQERGGRGVDTQYF
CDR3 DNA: TGCAGTGCTAGAGATGCCCAGGAGCGGGGGGGCCGGGGCGTGGATACGCAGTATTTT

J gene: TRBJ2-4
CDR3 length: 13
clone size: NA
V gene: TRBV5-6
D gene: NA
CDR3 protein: CASSFIQINIQYF
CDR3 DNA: TGTGCCAGCAGCTTTATACAGATAAACATTCAGTACTTC

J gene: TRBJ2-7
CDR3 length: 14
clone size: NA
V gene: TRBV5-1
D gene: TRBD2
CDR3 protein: CASSERESTYEQYF
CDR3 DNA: TGCGCCAGCAGCGAGCGGGAGAGTACCTACGAGCAGTACTTC

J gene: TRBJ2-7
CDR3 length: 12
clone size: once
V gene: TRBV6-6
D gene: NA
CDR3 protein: CASILTSYEQYF
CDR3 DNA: TGTGCCAGCATTTTAACCAGCTACGAGCAGTACTTC

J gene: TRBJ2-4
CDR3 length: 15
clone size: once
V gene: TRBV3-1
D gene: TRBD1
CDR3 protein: CASSHRYRGRWEQYF
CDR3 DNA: TGTGCCAGCAGCCATCGTTACAGGGGGAGGTGGGAGCAGTACTTC

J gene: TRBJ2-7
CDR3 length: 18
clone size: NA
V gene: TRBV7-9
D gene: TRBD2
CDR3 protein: CASSPPGLAGEWHYEQYF
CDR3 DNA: TGTGCCAGCAGCCCTCCGGGACTAGCGGGAGAGTGGCACTACGAGCAGTACTTC

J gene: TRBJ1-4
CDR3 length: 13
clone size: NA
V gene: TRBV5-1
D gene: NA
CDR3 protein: CASSSAQSEKLFF
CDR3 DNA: TGCGCCAGCAGCTCAGCCCAATCGGAAAAACTGTTTTTT

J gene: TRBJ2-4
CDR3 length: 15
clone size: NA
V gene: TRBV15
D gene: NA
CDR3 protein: CATRNTGLAKNIQYF
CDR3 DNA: TGTGCCACCAGGAATACAGGGTTAGCCAAAAACATTCAGTACTTC

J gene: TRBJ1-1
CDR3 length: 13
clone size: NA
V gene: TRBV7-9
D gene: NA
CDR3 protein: CASSGWLGTEAFF
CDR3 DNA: TGTGCCAGCAGTGGGTGGCTAGGCACTGAAGCTTTCTTT